This is a list of T cell receptor beta chains from one sample in a study of radiation and T cells in renal cell carcinoma. The method was immunoSEQ multiplex PCR; TCRdb's version includes in-frame clones alone and lacks a portion of them. The top ten clones hold roughly 7.2% of a sample with 55,000 to 65,000 clones, approximately 84% of them seen once. The material sequenced was blood, taken from a patient whose treatment included radiotherapy and nephrectomy. Source of these receptors: a man aged 55 to 69 with renal cell carcinoma. Each CDR3 is given without its conserved first and last residue. The order of the fields is CDR3 length, J gene, V gene, CDR3 protein.

12,TRBJ1-6,TRBV27,ASSSLVGSSPLH
12,TRBJ1-3,TRBV11-3,ASSLGSSGNTIY
15,TRBJ2-2,TRBV21-1,ASSKVIRGLYTGELF
14,TRBJ2-3,TRBV7-6,ASSSYEQGGADTQY
12,TRBJ2-7,TRBV6-5,AVARTAGGYEQY
15,TRBJ2-3,TRBV14,ASSQDIGGRTTDTQY
15,TRBJ1-5,TRBV2,ASSESRQGASNQPQH
11,TRBJ1-6,TRBV30,AWTGQGNSPLH
12,TRBJ2-1,TRBV5-1,ASSQRTGNHEQF
14,TRBJ2-1,TRBV19,ASSIGRQGAYNEQF
18,TRBJ2-3,TRBV27,ASSLSRSSGERTFTDTQY
12,TRBJ2-2,TRBV6-5,ASKRGANTGELF
13,TRBJ2-7,TRBV6-5,ASRRSGQGTYEQY
14,TRBJ2-3,TRBV4-3,ASSQAASGFTDTQY
15,TRBJ2-6,TRBV11-1,ASSPGVRFSGANVLT
11,TRBJ1-6,TRBV6-1,VSSELRDSPLH
12,TRBJ1-4,TRBV7-8,ASSLGDSFEKLF
12,TRBJ1-1,TRBV28,ASNSPGQGFEAF
14,TRBJ2-5,TRBV5-1,ASSASGTSGTETQY
10,TRBJ2-7,TRBV7-2,ASSPGRYEQY
14,TRBJ2-4,TRBV30,AWGPRRILAKNIQY
12,TRBJ2-3,TRBV6-5,ASSKGLATDTQY
12,TRBJ2-2,TRBV5-1,ASSFLAWTGELF
9,TRBJ1-2,TRBV30,AWRLGLGYT
10,TRBJ1-1,TRBV6-4,ASSEVGGRAF
13,TRBJ1-3,TRBV10-3,ASQGPGTGGNTIY
12,TRBJ2-1,TRBV29-1,SVVGEGFGNEQF
12,TRBJ2-2,TRBV6-5,ASSSGLSNGELF
15,TRBJ2-2,TRBV29-1,SVYRGAGAILGGELF